This T cell receptor (beta chain) was identified during a study of Ad26.COV2.S vaccination and SARS-CoV-2 variants. Study-level information: Within the COV1001 Ad26.COV2.S trial arm, the donor was enrolled. Participants got Ad26.COV2.S intramuscularly, once or twice 56 days apart.

As for treatment: some 19 received Ad26.COV2.S at low or high dose, single or two shots; about 5 received placebo; per-sample allocation not given. Vaccine and placebo recipients were sampled on day 63 after the first injection. An Ad26 vector expressing Wuhan-strain SARS-CoV-2 spike constituted the vaccine. On this clone: The antigen remains unidentified. This could be a read error, since a much larger clone is one nucleotide away.

The method was immunoSEQ multiplex PCR; TCRdb's version includes in-frame clones alone and lacks a portion of them. The sample carries about 480,000 clones, approximately 88% recorded once. The CDR3 is made up of 12 amino acids. Germline values: CDR1 SGHRS, CDR2 YFSETQ. Trimming removed 0 bases at V and 7 bases at J, with 4 bases between. Study-wide results and limits: Comparable non-spike TCR breadth was observed in vaccine and placebo recipients.

The receptor comes from a person between 18 and 59 years old who received the Ad26.COV2.S COVID-19 vaccine or a placebo. The chain recombines TRBV5-1 with TRBJ2-2; D gene uncertain. The sample here was peripheral blood, taken in a trial of Ad26.COV2.S vaccine versus placebo. The CDR3 spells CASSLGIGELFF. The DNA for the CDR3 is TGCGCCAGCAGCTTGGGGATCGGGGAGCTGTTTTTT. Full variable domain (rest looked up from reference TRBV5-1 and TRBJ2-2): KAGVTQTPRYLIKTRGQQVTLSCSPISGHRSVSWYQQTPGQGLQFLFEYFSETQRNKGNFPGRFSGRQFSNSRSEMNVSTLELGDSALYLCASSLGIGELFFGEGSRLTVL.